Listed below are T cell receptor beta chains from one sample, sequenced in a study of shared clonotypes between healthy human individuals. Produced via immunoSEQ multiplex PCR; TCRdb's table is partial and in-frame only. The sample has about 490,000 clones; around 78% are singletons. The source material was PBMCs. These receptors were collected from a woman aged 40-49 years in good health. Some clones in this sample may be carry-over from other donors' samples. The CDR3 runs from the conserved cysteine through the conserved F or W. The D gene is left open where the match is weak. Rows may omit the clone size; those that give it use once, few, many or a size class.

D gene	V gene	CDR3 length	J gene	clone size	CDR3 protein	CDR3 DNA
TRBD1	TRBV10-3	14	TRBJ1-1	few	CAISEARQGNEAFF	TGTGCCATCAGTGAGGCAAGACAGGGGAATGAAGCTTTCTTT
TRBD1	TRBV7-8	15	TRBJ1-5	-	CASSSGTGGNQPQHF	TGTGCCAGCAGCTCCGGGACAGGGGGCAATCAGCCCCAGCATTTT
-	TRBV21-1	13	TRBJ1-1	-	CASSKGAGGEAFF	TGTGCCAGCAGCAAGGGGGCTGGGGGTGAAGCTTTCTTT
-	TRBV15	14	TRBJ2-2	-	CATSGGEYGGELFF	TGTGCCACCAGTGGCGGGGAGTACGGCGGGGAGCTGTTTTTT
-	TRBV28	13	TRBJ2-7	-	CASSLTYTYEQYF	TGTGCCAGCAGTTTAACGTATACCTACGAGCAGTACTTC
TRBD1	TRBV5-6	13	TRBJ1-1	-	CASRPTGFTEAFF	TGTGCCAGCAGACCGACAGGGTTCACTGAAGCTTTCTTT
-	TRBV6-6	13	TRBJ2-3	-	CASTPQGIDTQYF	TGTGCCAGCACCCCCCAGGGGATAGATACGCAGTATTTT
-	TRBV10-2	16	TRBJ1-2	many	CASSEGTDRSNYGYTF	TGCGCCAGCAGTGAAGGGACTGACCGTTCTAACTATGGCTACACCTTC
TRBD1	TRBV7-9	13	TRBJ1-2	-	CASSLGTGDGYTF	TGTGCCAGCAGCTTAGGGACAGGGGATGGCTACACCTTC
-	TRBV6-6	13	TRBJ2-7	-	CASSYSKAGEQYF	TGTGCCAGCAGTTACTCGAAGGCGGGCGAGCAGTACTTC
-	TRBV28	15	TRBJ2-7	-	CASSAPAPVPYEQYF	TGTGCCAGCAGTGCCCCCGCGCCAGTCCCCTACGAGCAGTACTTC
-	TRBV19	15	TRBJ2-3	few	CASSSRDVWGETQYF	TGTGCCAGTAGTTCTCGGGACGTGTGGGGAGAGACGCAGTATTTT
TRBD2	TRBV2	15	TRBJ2-1	-	CASSESGLAYNEQFF	TGTGCCAGCAGTGAGTCGGGACTAGCCTATAATGAGCAGTTCTTC
-	TRBV21-1	17	TRBJ1-2	-	CASSPQGWAGHNYGYTF	TGTGCCAGCAGCCCTCAGGGGTGGGCAGGGCATAACTATGGCTACACCTTC
-	TRBV28	12	TRBJ1-5	-	CAMGSGNQPQHF	TGTGCAATGGGGTCGGGCAATCAGCCCCAGCATTTT
TRBD2	TRBV10-1	14	TRBJ2-1	-	CASSATSGSYEQFF	TGCGCCAGCAGTGCTACTAGCGGGAGCTATGAGCAGTTCTTC
TRBD1	TRBV5-1	16	TRBJ1-4	once	CASSSGQDATNEKLFF	TGCGCCAGCAGCTCCGGACAGGACGCAACTAATGAAAAACTGTTTTTT
TRBD1	TRBV28	13	TRBJ1-4	few	CASRTGTNEKLFF	TGTGCCAGCCGGACAGGCACTAATGAAAAACTGTTTTTT
-	TRBV5-8	13	TRBJ1-1	-	CASSIRATWEAFF	TGTGCCAGCAGTATACGGGCAACGTGGGAAGCTTTCTTT
-	TRBV11-2	14	TRBJ2-7	-	CASSTSPGTYEQYF	TGTGCCAGCAGCACAAGTCCCGGGACCTACGAGCAGTACTTC
-	TRBV29-1	13	TRBJ1-1	-	CSVVRRLNTEAFF	TGCAGCGTTGTGCGACGGCTGAACACTGAAGCTTTCTTT
TRBD2	TRBV4-1	16	TRBJ2-1	once	CASSWTGTSKLNEQFF	TGCGCCAGCAGCTGGACCGGGACTAGTAAGCTCAATGAGCAGTTCTTC
-	TRBV5-4	14	TRBJ1-1	-	CASSTGQLNTEAFF	TGTGCCAGCAGCACCGGACAGTTGAACACTGAAGCTTTCTTT
-	TRBV11-2	14	TRBJ2-2	-	CASSLGRNTGELFF	TGTGCCAGCAGCTTAGGCAGAAACACCGGGGAGCTGTTTTTT
-	TRBV5-1	16	TRBJ1-5	-	CASSLFPGQPNQPQHF	TGCGCCAGCAGCTTGTTTCCAGGACAGCCCAATCAGCCCCAGCATTTT
TRBD2	TRBV5-1	17	TRBJ2-1	-	CASSLGVSSGSYNEQFF	TGCGCCAGCAGCTTGGGGGTTTCTAGCGGGAGTTACAATGAGCAGTTCTTC
-	TRBV7-8	16	TRBJ2-1	-	CASSLPGTTMYNEQFF	TGTGCCAGCAGCTTACCCGGGACAACTATGTACAATGAGCAGTTCTTC
-	TRBV9	14	TRBJ2-5	-	CASSVAADQETQYF	TGTGCCAGCAGCGTAGCAGCGGATCAAGAGACCCAGTACTTC
-	TRBV6-5	13	TRBJ1-1	few	CASSYSVDTEAFF	TGTGCCAGCAGTTACTCGGTGGACACTGAAGCTTTCTTT